This TCR beta chain was found in a study of T cell responses to AZD1222 COVID-19 vaccine. Study results and caveats: The donors showed a predominance of white British ancestry and of females, with possible underestimation of clonal diversity. Spike-specific TCR depth and breadth grew after two AZD1222 doses. The number of AZD1222 recipients seropositive at baseline was only six.

This clone came up once. Its antigen is unknown. The V gene's germline CDR1 is SGHTA and CDR2 FQGNSA. The length of the CDR3 is 15 residues. Trimming cost V 5 bases and J 5 bases; bases outside gene matches: 10. Clones were read by immunoSEQ multiplex PCR, and TCRdb kept only the in-frame ones, dropping some. This repertoire shows more than 100,000 clones, 90% found once; its top ten account for 1.5% to 2%. Source: peripheral blood, taken on day 0 of AZD1222 vaccination. This chain joins TRBV7-2 and TRBJ1-2; 8 bases are shared with TRBD1. The TCR sequence derives from an adult in good health. The DNA of the CDR3 is TGTGCCAGCAGCCCCTCACAGGGGGTCTCGTATGGCTACACCTTC. Protein product: CASSPSQGVSYGYTF.